Each of the 7 T cell receptor beta chains below was sequenced from the same sample in a study of blood T cell repertoires in COVID-19. Assay used: immunoSEQ multiplex PCR; TCRdb lists only in-frame clones, some missing. The data show about 63,000 clones, 83% seen once. Sequenced sample: peripheral blood. These receptors were taken from a human donor in a cohort sampled during active COVID-19.

This clone was recorded once. The chain joins TRBV7-2 to TRBJ1-5; D call uncertain. CDR1 is SGHTA and CDR2 is FQGNSA in the germline V gene. The V end lost 3 bases, the J end lost 0 bases, and 9 bases lay between the germline ends. This CDR3 is built from 15 residues. CDR3 DNA: TGTGCCAGCAGCTTTCAATCCTATAGCAATCAGCCCCAGCATTTT. It yields the protein CASSFQSYSNQPQHF.

In its sample, this clone was seen a few times. The chain combines TRBV19 with TRBJ1-1, with 8 bases identical to TRBD1. Germline V gene sequence: CDR1 LNHDA, CDR2 SQIVND (reference sequence). The CDR3 has 15 amino acids. The V gene end was trimmed by 4 bases and the J gene end by 6 bases; junction bases not matched to a gene: 10. The CDR3 nucleotides read TGTGCCAGTAGTACACCGACAGGGGTGCGGCCTGAAGCTTTCTTT. This translates into CASSTPTGVRPEAFF.

V is TRBV4-1 and J is TRBJ1-2, with D maybe TRBD1 (5 bases). This CDR3 has 14 amino acids. V lost 1 base to trimming and J lost 0 bases, with 6 bases between them. Germline V gene sequence: CDR1 MGHRA, CDR2 YSYEKL. The CDR3 reads CASSQGDSNYGYTF. Here the CDR3 DNA reads TGCGCCAGCAGCCAAGGGGACTCTAACTATGGCTACACCTTC.

The V call is TRBV4-1, the J call TRBJ2-7; TRBD2 might be the D (5 bases). CDR1 and CDR2 from the germline V gene are MGHRA and YSYEKL. The CDR3 is 15 residues long. V was clipped by 2 bases and J by 1 base, with 12 bases between them. CDR3 in DNA: TGCGCCAGCAGCCAAACCCCAGGAGGATCCTACGAGCAGTACTTC. It yields the protein CASSQTPGGSYEQYF.

Judged by abundance, this clone is medium-sized. The chain employs TRBV11-3 and TRBJ2-3; 11 nucleotides align to TRBD2. This CDR3 is built from 15 residues. Germline CDR1 SGHNT, CDR2 YENEEA. V lost 4 bases, J lost 5 bases, and 5 bases stayed unmatched. The CDR3: CASSSGLAALDTQYF. The CDR3, as DNA: TGTGCCAGCAGCTCGGGACTAGCGGCCCTAGATACGCAGTATTTT.

The chain employs TRBV12-3 or TRBV12-4 and TRBJ1-1; possibly TRBD1 for D (5 bases). This CDR3 spans 13 amino acids. Trimming removed 9 bases at V and 2 bases at J, with 13 bases between. This CDR3 reads CARRGEGNTEAFF. The CDR3 DNA sequence: TGTGCCAGGAGAGGGGAGGGTAACACTGAAGCTTTCTTT.

The chain carries TRBV11-2 and TRBJ2-1; TRBD2 matches 9 bases. Unmatched junction bases numbered 6, after V lost 5 bases and J lost 4 bases. The CDR3 is 15 amino acids. Germline V CDR1 and CDR2: SGHAT, FQNNGV. This chain's CDR3 is CASSTGSGGYNEQFF. The CDR3 bases are TGTGCCAGCAGCACGGGTAGCGGGGGATACAATGAGCAGTTCTTC.